The 21 T cell receptor beta chains below come from one sample, sequenced in a study of early T cells in non-severe SARS-CoV-2 infection. TCRdb independently ran MiXCR on the 5' RACE reads; one entry per CDR3 protein. The data contain 60,000 or so distinct CDR3 sequences, roughly 12% of them seen just once; the ten biggest clones take up 2.9%. The source material was whole blood. These TCRs come from an adult who was a healthcare worker with PCR-confirmed SARS-CoV-2 infection or an uninfected control (not recorded which).

This clonotype was counted many times. The chain couples TRBV30 to TRBJ2-3; 11 bases are shared with TRBD2. Germline V gene sequence: CDR1 GTSNPN, CDR2 SVGIG (reference sequence). The CDR3 consists of 15 residues. Unmatched junction bases numbered 8, after V lost 5 bases and J lost 4 bases. The CDR3 spells CAWDEGLAASDTQYF. The CDR3, as DNA: TGTGCCTGGGACGAGGGACTAGCGGCTTCAGATACGCAGTATTTT.

This clonotype came up many times. This chain connects TRBV11-1 to TRBJ1-5; weak D call: TRBD1 (5 bases). This CDR3 has 19 residues. Germline assignment: CDR1 SGHAT and CDR2 FQDESV (reference sequence). V lost 0 bases, J lost 1 base, and 19 bases lay in between. Written as DNA, the CDR3 is TGTGCCAGCAGCTTAGCAGGCGGGCGGGGGACGGTAAGCAATCAGCCCCAGCATTTT. Translated, it gives CASSLAGGRGTVSNQPQHF.

This clonotype was found many times. The chain links TRBV27 to TRBJ2-1, with TRBD2 identical over 8 bases. CDR1 and CDR2 from the germline V gene are MNHEY and SMNVEV (reference sequence). V shed 5 bases and J 7 bases; nucleotides not matched to a gene: 13. The CDR3 sequence is 16 residues long. In DNA form, the CDR3 reads TGTGCCAGCAGTCTGGGTTTGGGACCGGGGGGGAATGAGCAGTTCTTC. Translation: CASSLGLGPGGNEQFF.

V and J are TRBV7-8 and TRBJ2-7; TRBD1 matches 8 bases. There are 15 residues in the CDR3. Trimming took 3 bases from V and 2 from J; bases not matched to a gene: 6. The V gene's germline CDR1 is SGHVS and CDR2 FQNEAQ. The chain's CDR3 is CASSLQGAPPYEQYF. For the CDR3, the DNA is TGTGCCAGCAGCTTGCAGGGGGCGCCCCCCTACGAGCAGTACTTC.

The CDR3 is CASSPFSSGRAFEQFF. The DNA of the CDR3 is TGTGCCAGCAGCCCTTTCTCCAGCGGGAGGGCCTTTGAGCAGTTCTTC. The chain joins TRBV5-5 to TRBJ2-1, with TRBD2 matching 10 bases. The CDR3 runs 16 residues. From germline, CDR1 is SGHKS and CDR2 YYEKEE (reference sequence). V shed 4 bases and J 9 bases; nucleotides not matched to a gene: 13.

There are a few counts of this clonotype. The CDR3 region has the DNA TGCAGTGCTAGAGACAGGAGGTTCTCCTACGAGCAGTACTTC. Its protein product is CSARDRRFSYEQYF. This chain links TRBV20-1 with TRBJ2-7; D is possibly TRBD2 (5 bases). The CDR3 consists of 14 residues. Trimming removed 0 bases at V and 0 bases at J, with 9 bases between. Germline values: CDR1 DFQATT, CDR2 SNEGSKA (reference sequence).

There are many counts of this clonotype. This chain links TRBV7-9 with TRBJ2-1; tentatively, D is TRBD1 (6 bases). This CDR3 has 15 amino acids. V shed 1 base and J shed 8 bases, with 15 bases lying between them. Germline V CDR1 and CDR2: SEHNR, FQNEAQ (reference sequence). CDR3 in amino acids: CASSLGAAEGDEQFF. The CDR3 DNA reads as TGTGCCAGCAGCTTAGGGGCAGCCGAGGGGGATGAGCAGTTCTTC.

The sample holds many counts of this clonotype. The chain is built from TRBV30 and TRBJ2-1, with 9 bases identical to TRBD1. The germline CDR1 and CDR2 sequences are GTSNPN and SVGIG (reference sequence). The V and J ends lost 6 bases and 4 bases, in that order; junction bases with no gene match: 4. The CDR3 loop spans 13 amino acids. The CDR3: CACRQGDYNEQFF. Written as DNA, the CDR3 is TGTGCCTGCAGACAGGGGGATTACAATGAGCAGTTCTTC.

This clonotype was seen repeatedly, ten times or more. The chain combines TRBV12-3 or TRBV12-4 with TRBJ2-7; no firm D call. The CDR3 is made up of 14 amino acids. V lost 1 base, J lost 3 bases, and 10 bases lay in between. CDR3 in amino acids: CASSLGKWDYEQYF. CDR3 sequence (DNA): TGTGCCAGCAGTTTAGGGAAGTGGGACTACGAGCAGTACTTC.

This rearrangement joins TRBV5-6 to TRBJ1-2; D gene uncertain. This CDR3 is built from 16 residues. Between the trimmed V and J ends, which lost 4 bases and 4 bases, there was a span of 20 bases. The germline V gene encodes CDR1 SGHDT and CDR2 YYEEEE. The DNA for the CDR3 is TGTGCCAGCAGCAAAGCACCCTTGGACGAGCCCTATGGCTACACCTTC. Its translation: CASSKAPLDEPYGYTF.

This clonotype was counted many times. The J gene is TRBJ2-1, the V gene TRBV5-4; TRBD2 agrees at 13 bases. From germline, CDR1 is SGHNT and CDR2 YYREEE (reference sequence). V was clipped by 0 bases and J by 7 bases; unmatched bases: 4. The CDR3 has 16 amino acids. The CDR3 nucleotides are TGTGCCAGCAGCTTGGCGGGACTAGCGGGGATTAATGAGCAGTTCTTC. Amino acids: CASSLAGLAGINEQFF. The full variable domain, rest sourced from reference TRBV5-4 and TRBJ2-1, is ETGVTQSPTHLIKTRGQQVTLRCSSQSGHNTVSWYQQALGQGPQFIFQYYREEENGRGNFPPRFSGLQFPNYSSELNVNALELDDSALYLCASSLAGLAGINEQFFGPGTRLTVL.

This clonotype was detected a few times. The CDR3 DNA follows: TGCAGTGCTGCCCTTAGTTTTTCCTCCTACGAGCAGTACTTC. Its translation: CSAALSFSSYEQYF. The rearrangement links TRBV20-1 to TRBJ2-7; D is uncertain. CDR1 is DFQATT, CDR2 SNEGSKA, per germline (reference sequence). V shed 5 bases and J shed 0 bases, with 14 bases lying between them. This CDR3 has 14 residues.

The table lists this clonotype with a few counts. The V call is TRBV11-2, the J call TRBJ2-3, with TRBD1 as a possible D gene (7 bases). The germline V and J ends were trimmed by 6 bases and 3 bases, with 13 bases remaining between them. The CDR3 totals 14 residues. Looked up from germline, CDR1 is SGHAT and CDR2 is FQNNGV. The CDR3 loop reads CASRISGGTDTQYF. CDR3 nucleotides: TGTGCCAGCAGGATTTCAGGGGGGACAGATACGCAGTATTTT.

This clonotype showed up many times. V gene TRBV6-1 combines with J gene TRBJ1-2, with no clear D. Trimming cost V 2 bases and J 8 bases, with 15 bases left between them. Germline V gene data show CDR1 as MNHNS and CDR2 as SASEGT. This CDR3 is 14 amino acids long. CDR3 in amino acids: CASSERNGLTGYTF. The CDR3 DNA follows: TGTGCCAGCAGTGAAAGAAACGGCCTTACGGGCTACACCTTC.

The chain carries TRBV13 and TRBJ1-6; D remains ambiguous. CDR3 length: 16 residues. V was shortened by 2 bases and J by 11 bases, with 19 bases between the two germline ends. In germline, CDR1 is PRHDT, CDR2 FYEKMQ (reference sequence). Written as DNA, the CDR3 is TGTGCCAGCAGCTTAAAAAGTCGGGCCCCGGTTACACCCCTCCACTTT. This translates into CASSLKSRAPVTPLHF.

The chain carries TRBV28 and TRBJ1-4, with 9 bases matching TRBD1. The CDR3 covers 15 residues. With 4 bases clipped from V and 8 bases from J, the junction kept 8 bases outside the gene matches. Looked up from germline, CDR1 is MDHEN and CDR2 is SYDVKM. The CDR3 coding sequence is TGTGCCAGCAGTTCCCACAGGGGGCTAGAAGAAAAACTGTTTTTT. Protein: CASSSHRGLEEKLFF.

V gene TRBV28 combines with J gene TRBJ2-3, with D perhaps matching TRBD1 or TRBD2 (7 bases each). Deletions cut 6 bases from V and 3 bases from J, with 19 bases between. CDR3 length equals 16 residues. Germline V CDR1 and CDR2: MDHEN, SYDVKM. This CDR3 is CASRQGGAGRTDTQYF. CDR3 coding DNA: TGTGCCAGCAGGCAGGGGGGAGCGGGAAGGACAGATACGCAGTATTTT.

The chain has TRBV29-1 and TRBJ2-1; 10 bases fit TRBD1. The V gene's germline CDR1 is SQVTM and CDR2 ANQGSEA. V gave up 4 bases and J gave up 8 bases; unmatched junction bases: 8. The CDR3 is 14 residues long. As DNA, the CDR3 is TGCAGCGTTGCTGGAGGGACAGGGGCCGATGAGCAGTTCTTC. This translates into CSVAGGTGADEQFF.

This clonotype was seen repeatedly, ten times or more. The chain joins TRBV15 to TRBJ2-7; unclear D gene. CDR3 length: 13 residues. V was clipped by 1 base and J by 2 bases, with 6 bases between them. Germline CDR1 and CDR2: LNHNV and YYDKDF (reference sequence). Here the CDR3 reads CATSRVPTYEQYF. For the CDR3, the DNA is TGTGCCACCAGCAGAGTCCCCACCTACGAGCAGTACTTC.

In this sample, this clonotype turned up a few times. J is TRBJ2-5 and V is TRBV29-1; either TRBD1 or TRBD2 may fit D (5 bases each). CDR1 SQVTM and CDR2 ANQGSEA come from the germline V gene. V was clipped by 3 bases and J by 4 bases, with 9 bases between them. The CDR3 is 12 amino acids. The CDR3 loop reads CSVDEGSETQYF. The CDR3 nucleotides are TGCAGCGTTGATGAGGGGTCAGAGACCCAGTACTTC.

This clonotype was picked up a small number of times. V usage is TRBV12-3 or TRBV12-4 and J usage is TRBJ2-2; a possible D gene is TRBD1 (5 bases). V was clipped by 7 bases and J by 6 bases, with 21 bases between them. This CDR3 spans 16 amino acids. The CDR3 DNA reads TGTGCCAGCAACCCGAGGACATCGAAGGGTCCCGGGGAGCTGTTTTTT. As protein: CASNPRTSKGPGELFF.